A single T cell receptor beta chain is shown here with its context. The sample belongs to a study of blood T cell repertoires in COVID-19. Study as a whole: The United States, Italy and Spain provided the acute and convalescent COVID-19 samples. T cells, B-cell-depleted T cells, or PBMCs supplied cDNA or gDNA.

Per the germline V gene, CDR1 is SQVTM and CDR2 is ANQGSEA. The CDR3 spans 14 residues. V was shortened by 4 bases and J by 10 bases, with 20 bases between the two germline ends. Per the study methods: The assay estimated nucleated cells by amplifying reference gene primers. The method was immunoSEQ multiplex PCR; TCRdb's version includes in-frame clones alone and lacks a portion of them. That table is the source of V, J and clone size, and D and trimming were worked out from the DNA. The top ten clones hold about an eighth of a sample with 90,000 to 100,000 clones, about 85% of them seen once. This sequence was found in a human donor in a cohort sampled during active COVID-19. J is TRBJ2-1 and V is TRBV29-1; the D gene is possibly TRBD1 (5 bases). Specimen: peripheral blood. This CDR3 reads CSVGQTYPIGEQFF. CDR3 nucleotides: TGCAGCGTTGGACAGACGTACCCCATTGGGGAGCAGTTCTTC.